The following is a TCR beta chain sequence with its context. The record originates from a study of CD8+ T cells in alopecia areata. The sequencing template was cDNA reverse transcribed from extracted RNA. Using immunoSEQ multiplex PCR, the repertoire was profiled, and TCRdb retains in-frame clones only, with some absent. Counted here are 130,000 to 150,000 clones, more than 55% occurring once; the ten biggest clones make up 30% to 45%. The junction had 2 bases not matched to a gene; V was cut back by 8 bases and J by 8 bases. The CDR3 is made up of 11 amino acids. Germline assignment: CDR1 LNHNV and CDR2 YYDKDF (reference sequence).

The receptor was derived from a human donor in good health. The chain is built from TRBV15 and TRBJ2-1; 8 nucleotides line up with TRBD2. The sequencing input was CD8+ T cells sorted from blood. The CDR3 coding sequence is TGTGCCACCTACGGGGGGGATGAGCAGTTCTTC. The encoded protein is CATYGGDEQFF.